The 25 T cell receptor beta chains below come from one sample, sequenced in a study of tumor-infiltrating lymphocytes in primary liver carcinoma. Researchers drew blood RNA from unsorted whole blood and extracted germline DNA as well. Reverse transcription of roughly 0.5 ug total RNA with a constant-region primer produced TCR beta cDNA. Slightly modified ARM-PCR served as the procedure for the TCR beta libraries. These libraries came from three rounds of nested multiplex PCR. In the first two PCR rounds, TRBV1-TRBV30 forward primers were paired with a C-beta reverse primer, and each round lasted approximately 10 cycles. TCRdb used MiXCR to reprocess the multiplex PCR reads, holding one entry per CDR3 protein. The table includes around 170,000 distinct CDR3 sequences, roughly 60% detected once. Sequenced sample: peripheral blood. The receptor source for this set is a man aged 40-50 years with primary liver carcinoma and hepatitis B virus infection.

Regarding this clonotype: A read error may be the cause here, since a much bigger clone is one base away. The chain joins TRBV6-5 to TRBJ1-1, with TRBD1 as a possible D gene (5 bases). Trimming took off 7 bases at V and 0 bases at J, with 24 bases between the two ends. This CDR3 spans 18 amino acids. The germline gives CDR1 MNHEY, CDR2 SVGAGI. Here the CDR3 reads CASNSFSGAGRMNTEAFF. The CDR3 DNA is TGTGCCAGCAATTCCTTCAGCGGGGCCGGTCGAATGAACACTGAAGCTTTCTTT.

The rearrangement uses TRBV6-1 and TRBJ2-2; tentatively, D is TRBD1 (5 bases). Trimming removed 2 bases at V and 3 bases at J, with 10 bases between. CDR1 is MNHNS, CDR2 SASEGT, per germline. This CDR3 region has 15 residues. CDR3: CASSEQGWDTGELFF. CDR3 in DNA: TGTGCCAGCAGTGAACAGGGTTGGGACACCGGGGAGCTGTTTTTT.

This clonotype was detected a few times. The gene calls are TRBV6-5 and TRBJ2-7; 10 nucleotides line up with TRBD2. The CDR3 is made up of 15 amino acids. Trimming at V came to 6 bases and at J to 4 bases, leaving 9 bases not matched to a gene. Germline-derived CDR1 and CDR2 are MNHEY and SVGAGI. As DNA, the CDR3 is TGTGCCAGCAGGACCATCCATAGCGGGGGGTACGAGCAGTACTTC. Translated: CASRTIHSGGYEQYF.

The rearrangement uses TRBV4-1 and TRBJ2-1; 11 nucleotides align to TRBD2. The germline V gene has CDR1 MGHRA and CDR2 YSYEKL. The CDR3 is 17 residues long. The trim removed 0 bases at V and 7 bases at J, leaving 8 bases unmatched. Written as DNA, the CDR3 is TGCGCCAGCAGCCAAGATCTCAGGCTAGCGGGAGGTAATGAGCAGTTCTTC. Its translation: CASSQDLRLAGGNEQFF.

The chain couples TRBV4-1 to TRBJ1-2; 10 bases agree with TRBD1. The CDR3 contains 19 residues. V lost 0 bases, J lost 4 bases, and 14 bases stayed unmatched. Germline V lookup: CDR1 MGHRA, CDR2 YSYEKL. Here the CDR3 DNA reads TGCGCCAGCAGCCAAGATAATAGGAGACAGGGGGCAATTGGCTATGGCTACACCTTC. It specifies CASSQDNRRQGAIGYGYTF.

V is TRBV10-2 and J is TRBJ1-1; D is unresolved. Looked up from germline, CDR1 is WSHSY and CDR2 is SAAADI. The CDR3 is 15 residues long. V was pared by 4 bases and J by 0 bases, with 12 bases between. The CDR3 DNA reads as TGCGCCAGCAGTGGACGGGGTGCTATGAACACTGAAGCTTTCTTT. Amino acids: CASSGRGAMNTEAFF.

The chain employs TRBV12-3 or TRBV12-4 and TRBJ2-3; D is unclear. The CDR3 is 15 residues long. The ends were cut back, 6 bases at V and 1 base at J, with 14 bases in the middle. The CDR3 here is CASRISEWGTDTQYF. CDR3 sequence (DNA): TGTGCCAGCAGGATAAGCGAGTGGGGCACAGATACGCAGTATTTT.

This clonotype was picked up a small number of times. V is TRBV4-1 and J is TRBJ2-7; 9 bases fit TRBD1. CDR1 is MGHRA and CDR2 is YSYEKL in the germline V gene. V was pared by 4 bases and J by 4 bases, with 14 bases of the junction left unmatched. The CDR3 runs 17 residues. The CDR3 DNA reads as TGCGCCAGCAGCCCCCGAGGGTTGGGACAGGGATCTTACGAGCAGTACTTC. As protein: CASSPRGLGQGSYEQYF.

A note on this clonotype: A read error may account for a junction end that differs from germline. This chain links TRBV11-3 with TRBJ2-1, with D possibly matching TRBD1 (5 bases). The CDR3 covers 15 residues. Germline CDR1 and CDR2: SGHNT and YENEEA. Here the CDR3 DNA reads TGTGCAAGCAGCTTTAGGGGCGGCATCTACAATGAGCAGTTCTTC. This encodes CASSFRGGIYNEQFF.

Concerning this clonotype itself: A junction end diverges from the germline sequence, so it may reflect a read error. The chain joins TRBV10-3 to TRBJ2-7, with a possible D match to TRBD2 (5 bases). The length of the CDR3 is 14 residues. Germline values: CDR1 ENHRY, CDR2 SYGVKD. CDR3 protein: CAISVDGIPYEQYF. The DNA for the CDR3 is TGTGCCATCAGTGTCGACGGGATCCCCTACGAGCAATACTTC.

The chain uses TRBV12-3 or TRBV12-4 and TRBJ1-5; 9 bases align to TRBD1. The CDR3 runs 13 residues. Losses at the gene ends were 4 bases for V and 11 bases for J; bases not matched to a gene: 6. CDR3 sequence (DNA): TGTGCCAGCAGTTCCGGGACAGGGAAGTCCCAGCATTTT. As protein: CASSSGTGKSQHF.

This clonotype was found a few times. A much larger clone differs by one base, so this may be a read error. The rearrangement links TRBV11-2 to TRBJ2-7; maybe TRBD1 (6 bases). The V end lost 1 base, the J end lost 5 bases, and 12 bases lay between the germline ends. The CDR3 is 14 residues long. Per germline, CDR1 SGHAT and CDR2 FQNNGV. CDR3 coding DNA: TGTGCCAGCAGCTTAGTTGGGACATGGGACGAGCAGTACTTC. Encoded protein: CASSLVGTWDEQYF. Full variable domain (outside the CDR3, taken from reference TRBV11-2 and TRBJ2-7): EAGVAQSPRYKIIEKRQSVAFWCNPISGHATLYWYQQILGQGPKLLIQFQNNGVVDDSQLPKDRFSAERLKGVDSTLKIQPAKLEDSAVYLCASSLVGTWDEQYFGPGTRLTVT.

About this clonotype: One junction end disagrees with the germline gene, perhaps due to a read error. V gene TRBV11-2 combines with J gene TRBJ2-1; unclear D gene. CDR1 SGHAT and CDR2 FQNNGV come from the germline V gene. The CDR3 has 12 amino acids. The CDR3 region is CDSSFRYNEQFF. CDR3 bases: TGTGACAGCAGCTTCCGGTACAATGAGCAGTTCTTC.

Note on this clonotype: With a much larger clone just one base away, this may be a read error. The V gene is TRBV11-2, the J gene TRBJ2-3; D is perhaps TRBD1 (6 bases). V was clipped by 5 bases and J by 7 bases, with 13 bases between them. Germline loops: CDR1 SGHAT, CDR2 FQNNGV. The CDR3 covers 13 residues. CDR3 sequence reads: CASSAGTTYTQYF. In DNA, the CDR3 is TGTGCCAGCAGCGCCGGGACAACATATACGCAGTATTTT. Drawing the rest from reference TRBV11-2 and TRBJ2-3, the complete variable domain is EAGVAQSPRYKIIEKRQSVAFWCNPISGHATLYWYQQILGQGPKLLIQFQNNGVVDDSQLPKDRFSAERLKGVDSTLKIQPAKLEDSAVYLCASSAGTTYTQYFGPGTRLTVL.

Details on this clonotype: An end of the junction differs from the germline gene, which may be a read error. The CDR3 bases are TGTGCTAGCAGCTCCGGACTAGGGGCGTCCTACGAGCAGTACTTC. Its translation: CASSSGLGASYEQYF. This rearrangement joins TRBV11-3 to TRBJ2-7; 7 bases align to TRBD2. Looked up from germline, CDR1 is SGHNT and CDR2 is YENEEA. The CDR3 is 15 amino acids.

The chain couples TRBV5-6 to TRBJ2-2; TRBD1 aligns across 7 bases. Germline V lookup: CDR1 SGHDT, CDR2 YYEEEE. This CDR3 has 18 amino acids. Trimming at V came to 3 bases and at J to 5 bases, leaving 16 bases not matched to a gene. The CDR3 here is CASSSSGTADSGTGELFF. CDR3 in DNA: TGTGCCAGCAGCTCATCCGGGACAGCCGACTCGGGAACCGGGGAGCTGTTTTTT.

This clonotype occurred a few times. The chain carries TRBV14 and TRBJ2-3, with D unclear. The CDR3 extends over 18 amino acids. The V gene lost 4 bases and the J gene lost 2 bases, with 22 bases spanning the gap. The germline CDR1 and CDR2 sequences are SGHDN and FVKESK. The CDR3 region is CASSPVVSLPGSTDTQYF. CDR3 nucleotides: TGTGCCAGCAGCCCTGTCGTGTCACTCCCGGGCTCCACAGATACGCAGTATTTT.

This clonotype was observed a few times. CDR3 residues: CASSQESITPLHF. The CDR3, as DNA: TGTGCCAGCAGCCAGGAGAGTATCACACCCCTCCACTTT. The chain links TRBV4-2 to TRBJ1-6; D not resolved. Germline CDR1 and CDR2: LGHNA and YNFKEQ. The germline V and J ends were trimmed by 3 bases and 11 bases, with 11 bases remaining between them. The CDR3 sequence is 13 residues long.

As regards this clonotype: A much larger clone lies a single base off, so this may be a read error. The chain combines TRBV11-2 with TRBJ2-1; 9 nucleotides align to TRBD2. Germline V CDR1 and CDR2: SGHAT, FQNNGV. The CDR3 has 14 residues. Here the CDR3 DNA reads TGTGCCAGCAGCCCAACAGGGACTAGCCCTGAGCAGTCCTTC. Its protein is CASSPTGTSPEQSF.

Turning to this clonotype: This may stem from a read error, because a much larger clone lies one nucleotide away. The chain combines TRBV11-3 with TRBJ2-5; D is unresolved. The CDR3 has 13 amino acids. Trimming took 3 bases from V and 4 from J, leaving 9 bases between them. The V gene's germline CDR1 is SGHNT and CDR2 YENEEA. The CDR3 is CASSLWRRETQYF. The CDR3 DNA reads TGTGCCAGCAGCTTGTGGCGCCGAGAGACCCAGTACTTC. The variable domain in full, with the rest retrieved from reference TRBV11-3 and TRBJ2-5, is EAGVVQSPRYKIIEKKQPVAFWCNPISGHNTLYWYLQNLGQGPELLIRYENEEAVDDSQLPKDRFSAERLKGVDSTLKIQPAELGDSAVYLCASSLWRRETQYFGPGTRLLVL.

This rearrangement joins TRBV5-6 to TRBJ2-7; 11 bases match TRBD1. CDR3 length: 15 amino acids. Germline lookup yields CDR1 SGHDT and CDR2 YYEEEE. V gave up 4 bases and J gave up 2 bases; unmatched junction bases: 5. The CDR3: CASSPPGQGAYEQYF. The CDR3 coding sequence is TGTGCCAGCAGCCCTCCGGGACAGGGGGCCTACGAGCAGTACTTC.

In this sample, this clonotype turned up many times. The chain has TRBV6-5 and TRBJ1-6, with D unresolved. Looked up from germline, CDR1 is MNHEY and CDR2 is SVGAGI. The CDR3 is made up of 14 amino acids. V lost 7 bases, J lost 3 bases, and 10 bases lay in between. The CDR3 protein is CASTTNHYNSPLHF. DNA of the CDR3: TGTGCCAGCACGACGAACCACTATAATTCACCCCTCCACTTT.

This clonotype was observed many times. The chain couples TRBV11-2 to TRBJ2-4; 11 nucleotides agree with TRBD1. This CDR3 contains 16 residues. CDR1 is SGHAT, CDR2 FQNNGV, per germline. With V trimmed by 7 bases and J by 7 bases, 12 bases remained unmatched. CDR3 sequence: CASTIIGQGAGNIQYF. The CDR3 region has the DNA TGTGCCAGCACCATAATAGGACAGGGGGCAGGGAACATTCAGTACTTC.

A note on this clonotype: This CDR3 fails to terminate in the conserved phenylalanine or tryptophan, so it likely reflects a read error. J is TRBJ1-4 and V is TRBV7-8; D gene unclear. V lost 5 bases and J 6 bases, leaving 13 bases between the germline ends. This CDR3 is built from 14 residues. Germline CDR1 SGHVS, CDR2 FQNEAQ. The CDR3 nucleotides are TGTGCCAGCAGCCCTCCGGCAGACGATGAAAAACTGTTTCTT. This sequence encodes CASSPPADDEKLFL.

This clonotype occurred a few times. The chain links TRBV6-6 to TRBJ2-7; TRBD1 is a possible D gene (6 bases). The CDR3 length is 13 residues. Deletions cut 9 bases from V and 0 bases from J, with 12 bases between. Germline CDR1 is MNHNY and CDR2 is SVGAGI (reference sequence). CDR3 amino acids: CASSRGHSYEQYF. The CDR3, as DNA: TGTGCCAGTAGCAGGGGACACTCCTACGAGCAGTACTTC.